What follows describes a single TCR beta chain. A v3.0 immunoSEQ assay was performed at survey level. The data were produced by immunoSEQ multiplex PCR, yet TCRdb's version contains in-frame clones alone and is incomplete. The top ten clones hold around a tenth of a sample with roughly 18,000 clones, 75% to 95% of them seen once. Trimming took 1 base from V and 7 from J, leaving 4 bases between them. This CDR3 is 11 amino acids long. From germline, CDR1 is SQVTM and CDR2 ANQGSEA. This specimen comes from a study of long-term antiretroviral therapy in people with HIV. At least two post-ART and at least one pre-ART PBMC sample were available for each donor.

The sequence was collected from a man aged 50 or older with HIV. This specimen was unsorted PBMCs, taken 3 years after starting antiretroviral therapy. The rearrangement joins TRBV29-1 to TRBJ2-2; no reliable D call. The CDR3 here is CSVEGGGELFF. CDR3 nucleotide sequence: TGCAGCGTTGAAGGTGGCGGGGAGCTGTTTTTT.